This T cell receptor beta chain was sequenced during a study of beta chain features in type 1 diabetes. At the level of the study: Healthy donors resembled patients in age, gender and cell yields. Broader study findings: Naive, central memory and Treg TCRB repertoires seemed to resemble each other more closely in patients than they did in healthy donors. Shorter TCRB CDR3s, moderately but significantly so, marked every one of the four CD4+ subsets in Type 1 diabetes patients.

Isolated RNA was reverse transcribed in full, so expressed TCRB transcripts were sequenced. Sequencing of naive, central memory and regulatory T cell samples gave an average of roughly 3.4 million reads. Produced via immunoSEQ multiplex PCR; TCRdb's table is partial and in-frame only. The table records approximately 160,000 clones, over 55% of them present only once. V was trimmed by 2 bases and J by 1 base, leaving 7 bases between them. There are 14 residues in the CDR3. Germline V gene lookup returns CDR1 SGHTA and CDR2 FQGNSA. This clone has just a few counts. Antigen: not known. The sample contains more than one DNA sequence encoding this CDR3.

Sequencing was performed on naive CD4+ T cells from blood. This chain connects TRBV7-2 to TRBJ2-3, with no clear D. The clonotype originates from a man aged 25-45 years with type 1 diabetes. This CDR3 is CASSLRPGTDTQYF. The DNA for the CDR3 is TGTGCCAGCAGCTTAAGGCCGGGCACAGATACGCAGTATTTT. Full variable domain (rest looked up from reference TRBV7-2 and TRBJ2-3): GAGVSQSPSNKVTEKGKDVELRCDPISGHTALYWYRQSLGQGLEFLIYFQGNSAPDKSGLPSDRFSAERTGGSVSTLTIQRTQQEDSAVYLCASSLRPGTDTQYFGPGTRLTVL.